These T cell receptor beta chains were read from a single sample in a study of T cell responses to AZD1222 COVID-19 vaccine. Profiling relied on immunoSEQ multiplex PCR, and the TCRdb table lists in-frame clones only, not all of them. The sample consists of roughly 95,000 clones, 88% of them appearing once. The specimen was peripheral blood, collected on day 0 of AZD1222 vaccination. Receptors were obtained from an adult in good health. Each CDR3 is given with its conserved first and last residue. Fields, in order: D gene, J gene, clone size, V gene, CDR3 length, CDR3 protein, CDR3 DNA. A D gene is named only where the DNA matches it firmly. Not every row has a clone size; where given, it reads once, few, many or a size class.

d_gene: TRBD2; j_gene: TRBJ2-1; abundance: NA; v_gene: TRBV5-6; len: 16; CDR3aa: CASSSKTSFSDNEQFF; CDR3nt: TGTGCCAGCAGCTCAAAGACTAGCTTTTCGGACAATGAGCAGTTCTTC
d_gene: NA; j_gene: TRBJ1-5; abundance: NA; v_gene: TRBV3-1/TRBV3-2; len: 17; CDR3aa: CASSHRRTMGGNQPQHF; CDR3nt: TGTGCCAGCAGCCACCGCAGGACCATGGGGGGCAATCAGCCCCAGCATTTT
d_gene: TRBD2; j_gene: TRBJ2-2; abundance: NA; v_gene: TRBV5-4; len: 16; CDR3aa: CASSIASGRGTGELFF; CDR3nt: TGTGCCAGCAGCATCGCTAGCGGGAGGGGAACCGGGGAGCTGTTTTTT
d_gene: NA; j_gene: TRBJ1-1; abundance: NA; v_gene: TRBV10-3; len: 16; CDR3aa: CATSKTQVGLNTEAFF; CDR3nt: TGTGCCACCTCCAAGACGCAGGTAGGGCTGAACACTGAAGCTTTCTTT
d_gene: NA; j_gene: TRBJ1-1; abundance: NA; v_gene: TRBV5-3; len: 15; CDR3aa: CARSLVSLMNTEAFF; CDR3nt: TGTGCCAGAAGCTTGGTATCCCTGATGAACACTGAAGCTTTCTTT
d_gene: NA; j_gene: TRBJ1-4; abundance: NA; v_gene: TRBV28; len: 13; CDR3aa: CASSLVAGEKLFF; CDR3nt: TGTGCCAGCAGCCTCGTGGCAGGGGAAAAACTGTTTTTT
d_gene: TRBD2; j_gene: TRBJ2-3; abundance: NA; v_gene: TRBV5-6; len: 16; CDR3aa: CASSRIAGTITDTQYF; CDR3nt: TGTGCCAGCAGTCGTATAGCGGGGACCATCACAGATACGCAGTATTTT
d_gene: TRBD1; j_gene: TRBJ2-3; abundance: NA; v_gene: TRBV7-6; len: 20; CDR3aa: CASSLIPTTGGSLAEDTQYF; CDR3nt: TGTGCCAGCAGCTTAATCCCGACGACAGGGGGCAGCTTAGCGGAGGATACGCAGTATTTT
d_gene: TRBD2; j_gene: TRBJ2-1; abundance: once; v_gene: TRBV28; len: 17; CDR3aa: CASRTTVRGDTSDEQFF; CDR3nt: TGTGCCAGCAGGACTACTGTTCGAGGAGACACTAGCGACGAGCAGTTCTTC
d_gene: NA; j_gene: TRBJ1-1; abundance: NA; v_gene: TRBV9; len: 13; CDR3aa: CASSEPVNTEAFF; CDR3nt: TGTGCCAGCAGCGAGCCCGTAAACACTGAAGCTTTCTTT
d_gene: NA; j_gene: TRBJ1-2; abundance: NA; v_gene: TRBV6-4; len: 14; CDR3aa: CASSSGTSPYGYTF; CDR3nt: TGTGCCAGCAGCTCCGGGACGTCCCCCTATGGCTACACCTTC
d_gene: TRBD2; j_gene: TRBJ2-2; abundance: NA; v_gene: TRBV7-8; len: 15; CDR3aa: CASSSLAGDTGELFF; CDR3nt: TGTGCCAGCAGCTCACTAGCGGGAGACACCGGGGAGCTGTTTTTT
d_gene: NA; j_gene: TRBJ2-3; abundance: few; v_gene: TRBV28; len: 14; CDR3aa: CASSFLSGTDTQYF; CDR3nt: TGTGCCAGCAGTTTTCTAAGTGGCACAGATACGCAGTATTTT
d_gene: TRBD2; j_gene: TRBJ2-1; abundance: NA; v_gene: TRBV4-3; len: 15; CDR3aa: CASSQGSGRDNEQFF; CDR3nt: TGCGCCAGCAGCCAAGGAAGCGGGAGAGACAATGAGCAGTTCTTC
d_gene: NA; j_gene: TRBJ1-5; abundance: NA; v_gene: TRBV27; len: 12; CDR3aa: CASSLGSQPQHF; CDR3nt: TGTGCCAGCAGTTTAGGGAGTCAGCCCCAGCATTTT
d_gene: NA; j_gene: TRBJ1-1; abundance: once; v_gene: TRBV19; len: 14; CDR3aa: CATESGQLNTEAFF; CDR3nt: TGTGCCACTGAAAGCGGGCAGCTGAACACTGAAGCTTTCTTT
d_gene: NA; j_gene: TRBJ1-5; abundance: NA; v_gene: TRBV6-1; len: 15; CDR3aa: CASSEDVQPNQPQHF; CDR3nt: TGTGCCAGCAGTGAAGACGTACAGCCCAATCAGCCCCAGCATTTT
d_gene: NA; j_gene: TRBJ2-7; abundance: NA; v_gene: TRBV27; len: 13; CDR3aa: CASRRAASYEQYF; CDR3nt: TGTGCCTCCAGACGGGCAGCCTCCTACGAGCAGTACTTC
d_gene: NA; j_gene: TRBJ2-4; abundance: NA; v_gene: TRBV6-2/TRBV6-3; len: 13; CDR3aa: CASSYWGQGIQYF; CDR3nt: TGTGCCAGCAGTTATTGGGGTCAGGGCATTCAGTACTTC
d_gene: TRBD2; j_gene: TRBJ2-1; abundance: NA; v_gene: TRBV27; len: 15; CDR3aa: CASSSPSGRAAEQFF; CDR3nt: TGTGCCAGCAGTTCGCCTAGCGGGAGGGCCGCTGAGCAGTTCTTC
d_gene: NA; j_gene: TRBJ1-2; abundance: NA; v_gene: TRBV28; len: 13; CDR3aa: CASSLGGSYGYTF; CDR3nt: TGTGCCAGCAGTTTAGGGGGGTCATATGGCTACACCTTC
d_gene: NA; j_gene: TRBJ1-6; abundance: NA; v_gene: TRBV5-1; len: 14; CDR3aa: CASSLGGGNSPLHF; CDR3nt: TGCGCCAGCAGCTTGGGAGGTGGAAATTCACCCCTCCACTTT
d_gene: NA; j_gene: TRBJ2-3; abundance: NA; v_gene: TRBV4-2; len: 16; CDR3aa: CASSLLLQGGQDTQYF; CDR3nt: TGTGCCAGCAGCCTACTTCTGCAGGGGGGGCAAGATACGCAGTATTTT
d_gene: TRBD1; j_gene: TRBJ1-5; abundance: NA; v_gene: TRBV30; len: 15; CDR3aa: CAWSAGQGSNQPQHF; CDR3nt: TGTGCCTGGAGTGCGGGACAGGGGAGCAATCAGCCCCAGCATTTT
d_gene: TRBD1; j_gene: TRBJ2-1; abundance: NA; v_gene: TRBV28; len: 16; CDR3aa: CASSPGRDRDRGEQFF; CDR3nt: TGTGCCAGCAGCCCCGGCCGGGACAGGGACCGAGGTGAGCAGTTCTTC
d_gene: TRBD1; j_gene: TRBJ1-2; abundance: NA; v_gene: TRBV29-1; len: 10; CDR3aa: CSVGQARYTF; CDR3nt: TGCAGCGTCGGACAGGCGCGCTACACCTTC
d_gene: NA; j_gene: TRBJ2-5; abundance: NA; v_gene: TRBV27; len: 13; CDR3aa: CASSLLAQETQYF; CDR3nt: TGTGCCAGCAGTTTGTTGGCTCAAGAGACCCAGTACTTC
d_gene: NA; j_gene: TRBJ1-2; abundance: NA; v_gene: TRBV27; len: 11; CDR3aa: CASGVGYGYTF; CDR3nt: TGTGCCAGCGGGGTTGGCTATGGCTACACCTTC
d_gene: NA; j_gene: TRBJ2-3; abundance: NA; v_gene: TRBV6-4; len: 13; CDR3aa: CASSDQRTDTQYF; CDR3nt: TGTGCCAGCAGTGACCAGCGCACAGATACGCAGTATTTT
d_gene: NA; j_gene: TRBJ1-2; abundance: NA; v_gene: TRBV7-9; len: 15; CDR3aa: CASSLGGPGEDGYTF; CDR3nt: TGTGCCAGCAGCTTAGGCGGTCCAGGGGAGGATGGCTACACCTTC
d_gene: TRBD1; j_gene: TRBJ2-3; abundance: NA; v_gene: TRBV19; len: 15; CDR3aa: CASSPRQGPTDTQYF; CDR3nt: TGTGCCAGTAGTCCTCGACAGGGCCCCACAGATACGCAGTATTTT
d_gene: TRBD1; j_gene: TRBJ1-2; abundance: NA; v_gene: TRBV27; len: 13; CDR3aa: CASRGTGTWGYTF; CDR3nt: TGTGCCAGCAGAGGGACAGGGACATGGGGCTACACCTTC
d_gene: NA; j_gene: TRBJ1-5; abundance: NA; v_gene: TRBV28; len: 15; CDR3aa: CASSFTAFGNQPQHF; CDR3nt: TGTGCCAGCAGTTTTACCGCTTTTGGCAATCAGCCCCAGCATTTT
d_gene: NA; j_gene: TRBJ1-3; abundance: NA; v_gene: TRBV9; len: 15; CDR3aa: CASSVGGARGNTIYF; CDR3nt: TGTGCCAGCAGCGTAGGGGGGGCTCGCGGAAACACCATATATTTT
d_gene: TRBD1; j_gene: TRBJ2-1; abundance: NA; v_gene: TRBV28; len: 15; CDR3aa: CASSYPGTGLNEQFF; CDR3nt: TGTGCCAGCAGCTATCCCGGGACAGGGTTGAATGAGCAGTTCTTC
d_gene: NA; j_gene: TRBJ1-2; abundance: NA; v_gene: TRBV7-2; len: 15; CDR3aa: CASSLDGSPVYGYTF; CDR3nt: TGTGCCAGCAGCTTAGATGGCAGCCCCGTCTATGGCTACACCTTC
d_gene: TRBD2; j_gene: TRBJ2-2; abundance: NA; v_gene: TRBV9; len: 15; CDR3aa: CASSVWGGDTGELFF; CDR3nt: TGTGCCAGCAGCGTATGGGGAGGGGACACCGGGGAGCTGTTTTTT
d_gene: TRBD2; j_gene: TRBJ2-5; abundance: NA; v_gene: TRBV25-1; len: 16; CDR3aa: CASSDLLAGEVETQYF; CDR3nt: TGTGCCAGCAGTGACCTTCTAGCGGGAGAAGTAGAGACCCAGTACTTC
d_gene: NA; j_gene: TRBJ1-5; abundance: NA; v_gene: TRBV5-4; len: 13; CDR3aa: CASSLDRVKPQHF; CDR3nt: TGTGCCAGCAGCTTGGACAGGGTGAAGCCCCAGCATTTT
d_gene: NA; j_gene: TRBJ2-7; abundance: NA; v_gene: TRBV29-1; len: 13; CDR3aa: CSVDLAGNYEQYF; CDR3nt: TGCAGCGTTGATTTAGCCGGGAACTACGAGCAGTACTTC
d_gene: NA; j_gene: TRBJ2-7; abundance: NA; v_gene: TRBV5-1; len: 13; CDR3aa: CASSLAGSYEQYF; CDR3nt: TGCGCCAGCAGCTTAGCAGGATCCTACGAGCAGTACTTC
d_gene: TRBD2; j_gene: TRBJ2-5; abundance: NA; v_gene: TRBV12-5; len: 15; CDR3aa: CASGSGLAGQETQYF; CDR3nt: TGTGCTAGTGGTTCGGGACTAGCGGGCCAAGAGACCCAGTACTTC
d_gene: NA; j_gene: TRBJ1-2; abundance: NA; v_gene: TRBV11-1; len: 15; CDR3aa: CASSASTSWDYGYTF; CDR3nt: TGTGCCAGCAGCGCGTCTACTTCATGGGACTATGGCTACACCTTC
d_gene: NA; j_gene: TRBJ2-1; abundance: NA; v_gene: TRBV21-1; len: 16; CDR3aa: CASSIHGASSYNEQFF; CDR3nt: TGTGCCAGCAGCATCCACGGGGCTAGCTCCTACAATGAGCAGTTCTTC
d_gene: NA; j_gene: TRBJ1-3; abundance: NA; v_gene: TRBV3-1/TRBV3-2; len: 15; CDR3aa: CASSLEENSGNTIYF; CDR3nt: TGTGCCAGCAGCCTAGAAGAAAACTCTGGAAACACCATATATTTT
d_gene: TRBD2; j_gene: TRBJ2-3; abundance: NA; v_gene: TRBV11-3; len: 14; CDR3aa: CASSITSGSDTQYF; CDR3nt: TGTGCCAGCAGCATTACTAGCGGGAGTGATACGCAGTATTTT
d_gene: NA; j_gene: TRBJ2-5; abundance: NA; v_gene: TRBV9; len: 14; CDR3aa: CASSVEGGPQTQYF; CDR3nt: TGTGCCAGCAGCGTAGAAGGGGGTCCGCAGACCCAGTACTTC
d_gene: NA; j_gene: TRBJ1-1; abundance: NA; v_gene: TRBV11-1; len: 13; CDR3aa: CASSLEGNTEAFF; CDR3nt: TGTGCCAGCAGCTTAGAAGGGAACACTGAAGCTTTCTTT